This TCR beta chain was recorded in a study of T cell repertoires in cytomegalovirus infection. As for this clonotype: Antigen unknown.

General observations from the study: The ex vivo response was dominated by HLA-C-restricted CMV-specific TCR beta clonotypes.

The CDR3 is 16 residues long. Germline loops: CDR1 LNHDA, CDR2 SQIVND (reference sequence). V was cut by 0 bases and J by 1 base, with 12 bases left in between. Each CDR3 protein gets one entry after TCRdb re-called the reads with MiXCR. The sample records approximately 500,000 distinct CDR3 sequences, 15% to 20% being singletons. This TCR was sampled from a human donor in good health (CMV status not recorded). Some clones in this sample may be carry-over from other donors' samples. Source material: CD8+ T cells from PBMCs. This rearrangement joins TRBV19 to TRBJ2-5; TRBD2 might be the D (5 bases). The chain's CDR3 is CASSIEILGLQETQYF. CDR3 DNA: TGTGCCAGTAGTATAGAAATCCTCGGACTCCAAGAGACCCAGTACTTC.